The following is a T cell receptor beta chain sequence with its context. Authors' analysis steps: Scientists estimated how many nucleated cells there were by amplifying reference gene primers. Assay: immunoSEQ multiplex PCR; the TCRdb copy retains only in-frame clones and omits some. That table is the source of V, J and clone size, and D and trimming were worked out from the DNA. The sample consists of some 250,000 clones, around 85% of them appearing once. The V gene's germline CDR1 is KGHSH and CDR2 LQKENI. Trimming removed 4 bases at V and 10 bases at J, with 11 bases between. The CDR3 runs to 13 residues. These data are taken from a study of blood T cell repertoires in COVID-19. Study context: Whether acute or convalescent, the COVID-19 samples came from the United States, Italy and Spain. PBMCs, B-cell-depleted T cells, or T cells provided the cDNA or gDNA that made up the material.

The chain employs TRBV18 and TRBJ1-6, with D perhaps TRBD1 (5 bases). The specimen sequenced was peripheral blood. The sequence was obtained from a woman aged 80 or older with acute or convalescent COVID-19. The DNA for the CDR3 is TGTGCCAGCTCACAGGGGCTGGAGTCACCCCTCCACTTT. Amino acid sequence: CASSQGLESPLHF.